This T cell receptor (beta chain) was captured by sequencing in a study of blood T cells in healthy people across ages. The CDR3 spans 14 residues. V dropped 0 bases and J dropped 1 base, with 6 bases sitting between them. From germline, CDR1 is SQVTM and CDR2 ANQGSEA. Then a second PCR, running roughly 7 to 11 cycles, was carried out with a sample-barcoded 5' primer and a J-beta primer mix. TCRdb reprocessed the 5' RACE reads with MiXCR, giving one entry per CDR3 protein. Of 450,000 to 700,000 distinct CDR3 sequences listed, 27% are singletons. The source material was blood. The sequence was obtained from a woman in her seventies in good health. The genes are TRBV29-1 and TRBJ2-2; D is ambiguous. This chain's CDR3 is CSVEDWENTGELFF. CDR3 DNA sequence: TGCAGCGTTGAAGATTGGGAGAACACCGGGGAGCTGTTTTTT.